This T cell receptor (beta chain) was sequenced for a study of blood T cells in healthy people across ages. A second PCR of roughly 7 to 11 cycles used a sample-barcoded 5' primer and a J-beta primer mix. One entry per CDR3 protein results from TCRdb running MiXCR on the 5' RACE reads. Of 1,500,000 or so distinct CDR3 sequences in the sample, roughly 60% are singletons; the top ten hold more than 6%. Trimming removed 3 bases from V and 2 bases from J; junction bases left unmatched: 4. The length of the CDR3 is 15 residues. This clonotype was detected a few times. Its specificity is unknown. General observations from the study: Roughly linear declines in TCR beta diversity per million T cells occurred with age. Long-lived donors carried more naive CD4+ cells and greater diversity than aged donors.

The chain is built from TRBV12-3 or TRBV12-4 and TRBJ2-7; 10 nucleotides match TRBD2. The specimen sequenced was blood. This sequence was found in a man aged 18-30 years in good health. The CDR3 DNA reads TGTGCCAGCAGTTTCTCGAGCGGGGGGGCCTACGAGCAGTACTTC. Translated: CASSFSSGGAYEQYF.